A single sample is the source of the 14 T cell receptor beta chains below, sequenced in a study of cytomegalovirus exposure and HLA in healthy donors. Primers for the PCR totalled 60 Vbeta and 13 Jbeta. The assay was immunoSEQ multiplex PCR, and TCRdb's table has in-frame clones only and misses some. The table has about 110,000 clones, more than 70% seen once. Sequencing used PBMCs. These receptors were obtained from a man aged 18 to 35 in good health and CMV-seronegative.

The chain is built from TRBV28 and TRBJ1-5; D gene ambiguous. The CDR3 runs to 9 residues. Germline V gives CDR1 MDHEN, CDR2 SYDVKM. Trimming took off 8 bases at V and 9 bases at J, with 5 bases between the two ends. The CDR3 DNA follows: TGTGCCAGCGGCCGGCCCCAGCATTTT. Protein sequence: CASGRPQHF.

This rearrangement joins TRBV7-9 to TRBJ2-1; 7 bases line up with TRBD2. CDR1 SEHNR and CDR2 FQNEAQ come from the germline V gene (reference sequence). V lost 4 bases, J lost 6 bases, and 3 bases stayed unmatched. The CDR3 consists of 13 residues. The CDR3 DNA follows: TGTGCCAGCAGCTGGGAGGGGACCAATGAGCAGTTCTTC. Translating it yields CASSWEGTNEQFF.

The chain uses TRBV7-9 and TRBJ1-2; the match to TRBD1 covers 7 bases. CDR1 and CDR2 from the germline V gene are SEHNR and FQNEAQ (reference sequence). Trimming removed 5 bases from V and 4 bases from J; junction bases left unmatched: 7. The CDR3 extends over 14 amino acids. CDR3 nucleotide sequence: TGTGCCAGCAGCCAAGGGGGCGAAGGCTATGGCTACACCTTC. It translates to CASSQGGEGYGYTF.

This chain links TRBV6-5 with TRBJ2-7; 7 bases are a match to TRBD1. Trimming took 4 bases from V and 2 from J; bases not matched to a gene: 11. The CDR3 length is 16 residues. Germline-derived CDR1 and CDR2 are MNHEY and SVGAGI. The CDR3 bases are TGTGCCAGCAGTTCATACCTTCGGGACAGAGCCTACGAGCAGTACTTC. Translating gives CASSSYLRDRAYEQYF.

This chain uses TRBV5-6 with TRBJ1-1; no definite D call. The length of the CDR3 is 14 residues. CDR1 and CDR2 (germline): SGHDT, YYEEEE. V shed 6 bases and J shed 11 bases, with 23 bases lying between them. CDR3 loop: CASTLSPGITGAFF. The CDR3 DNA reads TGTGCCAGCACTCTATCCCCCGGGATAACTGGGGCTTTCTTT. The whole variable domain, remainder taken from reference TRBV5-6 and TRBJ1-1, is DAGVTQSPTHLIKTRGQQVTLRCSPKSGHDTVSWYQQALGQGPQFIFQYYEEEERQRGNFPDRFSGHQFPNYSSELNVNALLLGDSALYLCASTLSPGITGAFFGQGTRLTVV.

This chain connects TRBV2 to TRBJ2-7; possibly TRBD1 for D (6 bases). V gave up 7 bases and J gave up 5 bases, with 15 bases separating them. The CDR3 sequence is 13 residues long. From germline, CDR1 is SNHLY and CDR2 FYNNEI. DNA for the CDR3: TGTGCCAGCACCTCCCAGACAGGTGACGAGCAGTACTTC. Protein: CASTSQTGDEQYF.

The chain has TRBV13 and TRBJ1-1; the D is unclear. The germline V gene encodes CDR1 PRHDT and CDR2 FYEKMQ (reference sequence). Between the trimmed V and J ends, which lost 0 bases and 6 bases, there was a span of 20 bases. This CDR3 is built from 17 residues. CDR3 region: CASSLGGRRSWASEAFF. The CDR3 nucleotides are TGTGCCAGCAGCTTAGGGGGCAGGCGCAGCTGGGCATCTGAAGCTTTCTTT.

The chain uses TRBV15 and TRBJ2-5; possibly TRBD1 for D (7 bases). Deletions cut 10 bases from V and 2 bases from J, with 20 bases between. The germline gives CDR1 LNHNV, CDR2 YYDKDF (reference sequence). The CDR3 consists of 15 residues. In DNA, the CDR3 is TGTGCCATTCAGGGGGGCTATACGGGGCAAGAGACCCAGTACTTC. Encoded protein: CAIQGGYTGQETQYF.

The chain carries TRBV25-1 and TRBJ2-7; 7 bases align to TRBD1. The CDR3 consists of 14 residues. Germline CDR1 reads MGHDK; CDR2 reads SYGVNS. Trimming removed 1 base from V and 3 bases from J; junction bases left unmatched: 3. In DNA, the CDR3 is TGTGCCAGCAGTGAATGGCAGGGGGACTACGAGCAGTACTTC. It encodes CASSEWQGDYEQYF.

The chain joins TRBV2 to TRBJ2-5, with D hard to call. The V gene lost 2 bases and the J gene lost 4 bases, with 11 bases spanning the gap. Germline lookup yields CDR1 SNHLY and CDR2 FYNNEI. The CDR3 totals 14 residues. The CDR3 loop is CASSEFGAGETQYF. The CDR3 DNA reads as TGTGCCAGCAGTGAATTTGGCGCAGGAGAGACCCAGTACTTC.

This sequence joins TRBV7-9 and TRBJ2-5, with TRBD1 identical over 10 bases. The end of the DNA aligns better with TRBJ2-7, so the J call may be wrong. The CDR3 has 15 amino acids. The V gene's germline CDR1 is SEHNR and CDR2 FQNEAQ (reference sequence). CDR3 in amino acids: CASSLDRGRVYEQYF. The CDR3 DNA reads as TGTGCCAGCAGCCTCGACAGGGGGCGAGTCTACGAGCAGTACTTC.

The chain recombines TRBV18 with TRBJ2-2; 7 bases align to TRBD1. The trim removed 2 bases at V and 5 bases at J, leaving 5 bases unmatched. Germline CDR1 KGHSH, CDR2 LQKENI. This CDR3 has 15 amino acids. Written as DNA, the CDR3 is TGTGCCAGCTCACCAAGACAGGGTCATACCGGGGAGCTGTTTTTT. Amino acids: CASSPRQGHTGELFF.

This chain connects TRBV7-2 to TRBJ2-5, with D tentatively TRBD1 (6 bases). The CDR3 is 14 amino acids. Germline V CDR1 and CDR2: SGHTA, FQGNSA. The germline V and J ends were trimmed by 5 bases and 5 bases, with 15 bases remaining between them. CDR3 loop: CASSRGIGSETQYF. In nucleotides, the CDR3 is TGTGCCAGCAGCAGGGGGATAGGGAGCGAGACCCAGTACTTC. Variable domain in full (rest from reference TRBV7-2 and TRBJ2-5): GAGVSQSPSNKVTEKGKDVELRCDPISGHTALYWYRQSLGQGLEFLIYFQGNSAPDKSGLPSDRFSAERTGGSVSTLTIQRTQQEDSAVYLCASSRGIGSETQYFGPGTRLLVL.

The CDR3 sequence is CASSLLQGAQGQPQHF. For the CDR3, the DNA is TGTGCCAGCAGTTTATTGCAGGGGGCGCAGGGTCAGCCCCAGCATTTT. The rearrangement uses TRBV28 and TRBJ1-5; 8 bases are a match to TRBD1. Losses at the gene ends were 1 base for V and 6 bases for J; bases not matched to a gene: 8. In germline, CDR1 is MDHEN, CDR2 SYDVKM. This CDR3 is 16 amino acids long.